One and the same sample provided the 25 T cell receptor beta chains below, sequenced in a study of blood T cell repertoires in COVID-19. Here immunoSEQ multiplex PCR was the method, and the copy in TCRdb shows in-frame clones only, minus some. The sample lists 240,000 or so clones, about 84% occurring once. The sample consisted of PBMCs or T cells enriched from blood (not recorded which). The receptors were sampled from a woman between 45 and 60 years old who had recovered from COVID-19.

V gene TRBV29-1 combines with J gene TRBJ2-1; TRBD2 matches at 8 bases. With V trimmed by 1 base and J by 8 bases, 1 base remained unmatched. Per the germline V gene, CDR1 is SQVTM and CDR2 is ANQGSEA. This CDR3 is built from 12 residues. CDR3 DNA sequence: TGCAGCGTTGAAGGCGGGGGGTATGAGCAGTTCTTC. This encodes CSVEGGGYEQFF.

The rearrangement links TRBV20-1 to TRBJ2-7; 10 positions match TRBD2. The germline CDR1 and CDR2 sequences are DFQATT and SNEGSKA (reference sequence). This CDR3 contains 14 residues. Losses at the gene ends were 3 bases for V and 4 bases for J; bases not matched to a gene: 6. CDR3 nucleotides: TGCAGTGCTAGTCTAGCGGGAGAATGGTACGAGCAGTACTTC. It is translated as CSASLAGEWYEQYF.

This clone occurred a few times. The chain employs TRBV4-1 and TRBJ1-5; tentative D call: TRBD1 (6 bases). V was shortened by 0 bases and J by 13 bases, with 13 bases between the two germline ends. CDR1 and CDR2 from the germline V gene are MGHRA and YSYEKL. The CDR3 runs 13 residues. DNA for the CDR3: TGCGCCAGCAGCCAAGAAGGGACACAACGGCAGCATTTT. Its translation: CASSQEGTQRQHF.

The chain employs TRBV7-2 and TRBJ1-3, with no clear D. The V gene lost 6 bases and the J gene lost 4 bases, with 16 bases spanning the gap. The germline gives CDR1 SGHTA, CDR2 FQGNSA. CDR3 length: 15 amino acids. The CDR3 loop is CASSRLDGAGNTIYF. CDR3 DNA: TGTGCCAGCAGTCGCCTAGACGGAGCCGGAAACACCATATATTTT.

This chain uses TRBV6-5 with TRBJ1-1; D gene unclear. CDR3 length: 11 amino acids. Germline V lookup: CDR1 MNHEY, CDR2 SVGAGI. Trimming shortened V by 10 bases and J by 5 bases, and 11 bases separated the two germline ends. CDR3 residues: CAIPTRTEAFF. In nucleotides, the CDR3 is TGTGCCATTCCGACGAGGACTGAAGCTTTCTTT.

The rearrangement links TRBV20-1 to TRBJ1-2; no clear D gene. This CDR3 spans 14 amino acids. The V gene's germline CDR1 is DFQATT and CDR2 SNEGSKA (reference sequence). V lost 3 bases, J lost 0 bases, and 11 bases lay in between. CDR3 residues: CSASLNRANYGYTF. Written as DNA, the CDR3 is TGCAGTGCTAGTTTGAACAGAGCTAACTATGGCTACACCTTC.

The gene calls are TRBV7-3 and TRBJ2-1; 10 nucleotides agree with TRBD2. CDR3 length: 16 amino acids. V lost 0 bases, J lost 6 bases, and 5 bases stayed unmatched. The germline V gene encodes CDR1 SGHTA and CDR2 FQGTGA. This chain's CDR3 is CASSLTSLAGANEQFF. The CDR3, as DNA: TGTGCCAGCAGCTTAACAAGTCTAGCGGGGGCCAATGAGCAGTTCTTC.

The CDR3 reads CASSLAGEFETQYF. CDR3 in DNA: TGTGCCAGCAGCTTAGCGGGAGAGTTTGAGACCCAGTACTTC. The chain carries TRBV7-2 and TRBJ2-5; D is perhaps TRBD2 (5 bases). V gave up 0 bases and J gave up 5 bases, with 10 bases separating them. CDR1 and CDR2 (germline): SGHTA, FQGNSA. The CDR3 is 14 amino acids. Using reference TRBV7-2 and TRBJ2-5 for the parts outside the CDR3, the full variable domain is GAGVSQSPSNKVTEKGKDVELRCDPISGHTALYWYRQSLGQGLEFLIYFQGNSAPDKSGLPSDRFSAERTGGSVSTLTIQRTQQEDSAVYLCASSLAGEFETQYFGPGTRLLVL.

The chain recombines TRBV11-2 with TRBJ2-1; 10 bases map to TRBD2. Trimming at V came to 0 bases and at J to 8 bases, leaving 7 bases not matched to a gene. Germline-derived CDR1 and CDR2 are SGHAT and FQNNGV. The CDR3 spans 16 residues. The CDR3 reads CASSLDISGGADEQFF. CDR3 sequence (DNA): TGTGCCAGCAGCTTAGATATCAGCGGGGGGGCCGATGAGCAGTTCTTC. The full variable domain, its missing parts supplied by reference TRBV11-2 and TRBJ2-1, is EAGVAQSPRYKIIEKRQSVAFWCNPISGHATLYWYQQILGQGPKLLIQFQNNGVVDDSQLPKDRFSAERLKGVDSTLKIQPAKLEDSAVYLCASSLDISGGADEQFFGPGTRLTVL.

The V call is TRBV10-2, the J call TRBJ1-1, with a tentative D call TRBD1 (6 bases). This CDR3 is 14 amino acids long. V lost 7 bases and J lost 1, with 13 bases in between. CDR1 and CDR2 (germline): WSHSY, SAAADI. CDR3 amino acids: CASTDRQTNTEAFF. Here the CDR3 DNA reads TGCGCCAGCACGGACAGACAGACGAACACTGAAGCTTTCTTT.

This chain connects TRBV5-5 to TRBJ1-2, with 8 positions matching TRBD1. Looked up from germline, CDR1 is SGHKS and CDR2 is YYEKEE (reference sequence). After removal of 1 base from V and 3 bases from J, the junction contained 8 bases not matched to a gene. This CDR3 comprises 16 residues. CDR3 protein: CASSLSGGIYDYGYTF. DNA for the CDR3: TGTGCCAGCAGCTTGTCAGGGGGCATCTATGACTATGGCTACACCTTC.

This sequence joins TRBV3-1 (or the pseudogene TRBV3-2) and TRBJ1-5; TRBD1 matches 8 bases. The CDR3 covers 15 residues. Germline V gene lookup returns CDR1 LGHDT and CDR2 YNNKEL (reference sequence). The junction had 2 bases not matched to a gene; V was cut back by 4 bases and J by 0 bases. The CDR3 protein is CASSPRGLSNQPQHF. Written as DNA, the CDR3 is TGTGCCAGCAGCCCCAGGGGGCTTAGCAATCAGCCCCAGCATTTT.

The J gene is TRBJ1-6, the V gene TRBV7-9; 7 bases agree with TRBD1. This CDR3 region has 13 residues. CDR1 SEHNR and CDR2 FQNEAQ come from the germline V gene (reference sequence). The J segment lost 7 bases and the V segment lost 7 bases, leaving 4 bases of the junction unmatched. The CDR3, as DNA: TGTGCCAGCACGGGACAGCGAAATTCACCCCTCCACTTT. It encodes CASTGQRNSPLHF.

In this sample, this clone turned up once. The chain is built from TRBV27 and TRBJ2-4; D may be TRBD2 (7 bases). With 8 bases removed from V and 2 bases from J, the gap between germline ends came to 16 bases. The germline V gene has CDR1 MNHEY and CDR2 SMNVEV (reference sequence). The CDR3 has 15 residues. The DNA for the CDR3 is TGTGCCAGCTCCTCGGGGGGCCTTCCCAAAAACATTCAGTACTTC. It yields the protein CASSSGGLPKNIQYF.

This clone has more than one count but fewer than ten. The gene calls are TRBV5-1 and TRBJ1-4; D unresolved. CDR1 and CDR2 (germline): SGHRS, YFSETQ. There are 16 residues in the CDR3. The V and J ends lost 5 bases and 0 bases respectively, with 14 bases between them. DNA for the CDR3: TGCGCCAGCAGTCGCGACCCAGGTGCAACTAATGAAAAACTGTTTTTT. Protein sequence: CASSRDPGATNEKLFF.

This chain uses TRBV14 with TRBJ2-3, with D possibly matching TRBD2 (7 bases). The V gene lost 4 bases and the J gene lost 0 bases, with 11 bases spanning the gap. Germline CDR1 and CDR2: SGHDN and FVKESK. The CDR3 is 15 amino acids. The CDR3 DNA sequence: TGTGCCAGCAGCCTTGGGGGGGCTAGCACAGATACGCAGTATTTT. It specifies CASSLGGASTDTQYF.

The V and J genes are TRBV4-1 and TRBJ1-5; the match to TRBD1 covers 8 bases. With 1 base clipped from V and 1 base from J, the junction kept 3 bases outside the gene matches. Germline CDR1 is MGHRA and CDR2 is YSYEKL. CDR3 length: 16 residues. The CDR3 DNA sequence: TGCGCCAGCAGCCAAGGACAGGGGTCGAGCAATCAGCCCCAGCATTTT. Its protein is CASSQGQGSSNQPQHF.

The CDR3 is CASSKDRGNTEAFF. As DNA, the CDR3 is TGTGCCAGCAGCAAGGACAGGGGGAACACTGAAGCTTTCTTT. The rearrangement joins TRBV6-5 to TRBJ1-1, with 9 bases aligning to TRBD1. Germline-derived CDR1 and CDR2 are MNHEY and SVGAGI. CDR3 size: 14 residues. J lost 1 base, V lost 6 bases, and 3 bases had no gene match.

The chain is built from TRBV7-6 and TRBJ2-5, with D possibly TRBD2 on 7 matching bases. V was cut by 5 bases and J by 2 bases, with 18 bases left in between. The length of the CDR3 is 16 residues. Germline values: CDR1 SGHVS, CDR2 FNYEAQ. The CDR3 here is CASSRGVAGAQETQYF. Here the CDR3 DNA reads TGTGCCAGCAGCCGAGGCGTGGCGGGGGCACAAGAGACCCAGTACTTC.

In regard to this clone: The same CDR3 is also encoded by other DNA sequences in this sample. The gene calls are TRBV5-1 and TRBJ2-1; TRBD2 matches at 7 bases. This CDR3 region has 14 residues. The germline gives CDR1 SGHRS, CDR2 YFSETQ. The junction had 7 bases not matched to a gene; V was cut back by 4 bases and J by 6 bases. CDR3 amino acids: CASSLGLVGNEQFF. In nucleotides, the CDR3 is TGCGCCAGCAGCCTAGGACTAGTCGGCAATGAGCAGTTCTTC.

This chain joins TRBV7-8 and TRBJ1-5; no reliable D call. The germline CDR1 and CDR2 sequences are SGHVS and FQNEAQ. The CDR3 is made up of 16 amino acids. V was cut by 3 bases and J by 4 bases, with 16 bases left in between. In DNA, the CDR3 is TGTGCCAGCAGCTTGTCAGGCACACGTGTAAATCAGCCCCAGCATTTT. It is translated as CASSLSGTRVNQPQHF.

The rearrangement uses TRBV5-1 and TRBJ2-7; the D gene is possibly TRBD1 (6 bases). V lost 3 bases and J lost 5, with 15 bases in between. Germline V lookup: CDR1 SGHRS, CDR2 YFSETQ. The CDR3 loop spans 14 amino acids. CDR3 coding DNA: TGCGCCAGCAGCTCTCAATCGACAGGTGACGAGCAGTACTTC. Translating gives CASSSQSTGDEQYF.

The rearrangement uses TRBV9 and TRBJ1-2; D ambiguous. Trimming removed 0 bases at V and 6 bases at J, with 12 bases between. CDR1 is SGDLS, CDR2 YYNGEE, per germline. This CDR3 spans 14 amino acids. The CDR3 sequence: CASSVARPVDGYTF. CDR3 coding DNA: TGTGCCAGCAGCGTAGCTAGGCCAGTCGATGGCTACACCTTC.

This chain links TRBV4-1 with TRBJ2-1, with 8 bases fitting TRBD2. V dropped 1 base and J dropped 4; count of bases not matched to a gene: 3. Looked up from germline, CDR1 is MGHRA and CDR2 is YSYEKL. This CDR3 region has 15 residues. The CDR3 loop reads CASSQVAGGYNEQFF. CDR3 nucleotides: TGCGCCAGCAGCCAAGTGGCGGGGGGTTACAATGAGCAGTTCTTC.

The chain recombines TRBV5-5 with TRBJ1-2; no definite D call. Germline V lookup: CDR1 SGHKS, CDR2 YYEKEE (reference sequence). The CDR3 runs 12 residues. The ends were cut back, 0 bases at V and 11 bases at J, with 11 bases in the middle. In DNA, the CDR3 is TGTGCCAGCAGCTTGGACGGGTACGGTTACACCTTC. Its protein product is CASSLDGYGYTF.